This entry lists 2 T cell receptor beta chains sequenced from one sample in a study of blood T cell repertoires in COVID-19 (dated by TCRdb to between 2020 and 2021). The library relied on the immunoSEQ multiplex PCR assay. This is the immuneACCESS table as TCRdb keeps it, with only in-frame sequences that have V and J called. A part of the clones is gone; compared with another copy, unresolved V genes explain less than half, and the rest is unexplained. This sample comprises roughly 250,000 clones, approximately 87% of them detected only once. Of the sample, 9.5% to 15% falls within the top ten clones. Sequenced: peripheral blood. The receptors were gathered from a woman in her thirties with COVID-19, enrolled during active disease.

The V gene is TRBV19, the J gene TRBJ1-2; D is uncertain. Germline V lookup: CDR1 LNHDA, CDR2 SQIVND (reference sequence). There are 14 residues in the CDR3. V lost 3 bases, J lost 4 bases, and 12 bases lay in between. The CDR3 DNA reads as TGTGCCAGTAGTATTTTGGGTGGGAGCTATGGCTACACCTTC. Its translation is CASSILGGSYGYTF.

This clone was counted a single time. This chain joins TRBV27 and TRBJ1-1, with a possible D match to TRBD1 (5 bases). The CDR3 is 15 residues long. Germline-derived CDR1 and CDR2 are MNHEY and SMNVEV (reference sequence). V was trimmed by 7 bases and J by 0 bases, leaving 15 bases between them. The CDR3 protein is CASTRMDTLNTEAFF. DNA for the CDR3: TGTGCCAGCACCCGGATGGACACCCTGAACACTGAAGCTTTCTTT.